One sample yielded the 32 T cell receptor beta chains listed below, sequenced in a study of cytomegalovirus exposure and HLA in healthy donors. The PCR had 60 Vbeta and 13 Jbeta primers. Repertoires were generated with immunoSEQ multiplex PCR, while TCRdb's copy carries only in-frame clones and drops some. The table includes under 200,000 clones, approximately 77% detected once. The specimen was PBMCs. These receptors were taken from a male donor in good health and CMV-seropositive.

The rearrangement links TRBV30 to TRBJ1-5; D unclear. The CDR3 has 13 residues. Germline V CDR1 and CDR2: GTSNPN, SVGIG (reference sequence). V dropped 4 bases and J dropped 1 base, with 8 bases sitting between them. CDR3 amino acids: CAWNRESNQPQHF. In DNA form, the CDR3 reads TGTGCCTGGAATCGGGAAAGCAATCAGCCCCAGCATTTT.

The V and J genes are TRBV7-9 and TRBJ1-1; D not resolved. There are 14 residues in the CDR3. Germline V gives CDR1 SEHNR, CDR2 FQNEAQ (reference sequence). V lost 5 bases, J lost 0 bases, and 10 bases lay in between. The CDR3 DNA reads TGTGCCAGCAGCCCGCGATCCCTGAACACTGAAGCTTTCTTT. It is translated as CASSPRSLNTEAFF. Complete variable domain (other parts from reference TRBV7-9 and TRBJ1-1): DTGVSQNPRHKITKRGQNVTFRCDPISEHNRLYWYRQTLGQGPEFLTYFQNEAQLEKSRLLSDRFSAERPKGSFSTLEIQRTEQGDSAMYLCASSPRSLNTEAFFGQGTRLTVV.

This clone has more than one count but fewer than ten. The CDR3 protein is CASSTGQGIDTQYF. DNA for the CDR3: TGTGCCAGCAGTACGGGACAGGGGATAGATACGCAGTATTTT. The chain has TRBV4-2 and TRBJ2-3, with TRBD1 matching over 10 bases. The CDR3 totals 14 residues. From germline, CDR1 is LGHNA and CDR2 YNFKEQ. V trimming: 6 bases; J trimming: 5 bases; junction bases outside the gene matches: 5.

The table lists this clone with a few counts. The chain recombines TRBV6-5 with TRBJ1-2; possible D gene TRBD1, 5 bases. Trimming removed 5 bases from V and 2 bases from J, with 12 bases in between. This CDR3 region has 14 residues. Germline V gene lookup returns CDR1 MNHEY and CDR2 SVGAGI. CDR3 region: CASSQYQGNYGYTF. The CDR3 coding sequence is TGTGCCAGCAGTCAATACCAGGGAAACTATGGCTACACCTTC.

The rearrangement joins TRBV19 to TRBJ2-7, with TRBD2 identical over 8 bases. Germline assignment: CDR1 LNHDA and CDR2 SQIVND (reference sequence). The CDR3 is 15 residues long. V lost 3 bases, J lost 2 bases, and 6 bases stayed unmatched. The DNA of the CDR3 is TGTGCCAGTAGTATTACTAGCGGTGATACCTACGAGCAGTACTTC. Encoded protein: CASSITSGDTYEQYF.

The chain employs TRBV27 and TRBJ1-5; D unresolved. With 3 bases removed from V and 1 base from J, the gap between germline ends came to 10 bases. Germline V lookup: CDR1 MNHEY, CDR2 SMNVEV (reference sequence). CDR3 length: 15 residues. As DNA, the CDR3 is TGTGCCAGCAGTTTTATAAGAGGAAGCAATCAGCCCCAGCATTTT. This gives the protein CASSFIRGSNQPQHF.

The J gene is TRBJ2-5, the V gene TRBV29-1; unclear D gene. The CDR3 has 14 amino acids. Trimming pared 2 bases from V and 2 bases from J, leaving 12 bases between. Germline assignment: CDR1 SQVTM and CDR2 ANQGSEA. CDR3 protein: CSVEKQLRQETQYF. For the CDR3, the DNA is TGCAGCGTTGAAAAACAGTTACGTCAAGAGACCCAGTACTTC.

The chain links TRBV14 to TRBJ1-1; TRBD1 matches 8 bases. The CDR3 spans 20 residues. The J segment lost 0 bases and the V segment lost 6 bases, leaving 21 bases of the junction unmatched. Germline values: CDR1 SGHDN, CDR2 FVKESK. CDR3 region: CASSLTTGGSSLQMNTEAFF. The CDR3, as DNA: TGTGCCAGCAGTCTGACCACAGGGGGATCTTCACTCCAAATGAACACTGAAGCTTTCTTT.

This clone appeared a few times. The chain couples TRBV6-5 to TRBJ1-4; D gene ambiguous. CDR3 length: 14 amino acids. Trimming took 4 bases from V and 0 from J, leaving 6 bases between them. Germline CDR1 is MNHEY and CDR2 is SVGAGI. CDR3 loop: CASSSQATNEKLFF. For the CDR3, the DNA is TGTGCCAGCAGTTCACAAGCAACTAATGAAAAACTGTTTTTT.

This chain uses TRBV7-9 with TRBJ2-1; D not resolved. The CDR3 spans 15 residues. The ends were cut back, 2 bases at V and 0 bases at J, with 8 bases in the middle. In germline, CDR1 is SEHNR, CDR2 FQNEAQ (reference sequence). Written as DNA, the CDR3 is TGTGCCAGCAGCTTACCGGGTCTCTCCTACAATGAGCAGTTCTTC. Amino acid sequence: CASSLPGLSYNEQFF. The whole variable domain, remainder taken from reference TRBV7-9 and TRBJ2-1, is DTGVSQNPRHKITKRGQNVTFRCDPISEHNRLYWYRQTLGQGPEFLTYFQNEAQLEKSRLLSDRFSAERPKGSFSTLEIQRTEQGDSAMYLCASSLPGLSYNEQFFGPGTRLTVL.

This clone was observed once. V gene TRBV9 combines with J gene TRBJ2-7, with D possibly being TRBD2 (5 bases). Germline CDR1 and CDR2: SGDLS and YYNGEE. This CDR3 is built from 13 residues. Trimming removed 7 bases at V and 4 bases at J, with 15 bases between. CDR3 residues: CASGGGSSYEQYF. Written as DNA, the CDR3 is TGTGCCAGCGGAGGTGGCAGCTCTTACGAGCAGTACTTC.

The CDR3 coding sequence is TGCGCCAGCAGCTACGGGAGCGACTATGGCTACACCTTC. This translates into CASSYGSDYGYTF. This rearrangement joins TRBV5-1 to TRBJ1-2; no firm D call. There are 13 residues in the CDR3. Trimming removed 3 bases at V and 3 bases at J, with 9 bases between. Germline V lookup: CDR1 SGHRS, CDR2 YFSETQ.

The CDR3 DNA is TGTGCCAGCTCCGGGGACACCTATGGCTACACCTTC. Translating it yields CASSGDTYGYTF. V usage is TRBV6-5 and J usage is TRBJ1-2; a weak D match, TRBD1 (6 bases). The germline V gene has CDR1 MNHEY and CDR2 SVGAGI. Trimming cost V 8 bases and J 4 bases, with 11 bases left between them. This CDR3 has 12 residues.

The chain employs TRBV9 and TRBJ1-2; a weak D match, TRBD1 (5 bases). The CDR3 is 13 residues long. The V end lost 4 bases, the J end lost 7 bases, and 14 bases lay between the germline ends. Germline CDR1 and CDR2: SGDLS and YYNGEE. Here the CDR3 DNA reads TGTGCCAGCAGCACCCGCGGGGGGTTTGGCTACACCTTC. Amino acids: CASSTRGGFGYTF.

The chain has TRBV7-2 and TRBJ2-2; a possible D gene is TRBD1 (5 bases). This CDR3 spans 12 amino acids. V shed 3 bases and J shed 8 bases, with 7 bases lying between them. Looked up from germline, CDR1 is SGHTA and CDR2 is FQGNSA. The CDR3 region is CASSFRQGELFF. The CDR3 DNA reads TGTGCCAGCAGCTTCAGACAGGGGGAGCTGTTTTTT.

In nucleotides, the CDR3 is TGTGCCAGCAGTTACGGGGACAGGGAGAACACTGAAGCTTTCTTT. As protein: CASSYGDRENTEAFF. The chain joins TRBV6-6 to TRBJ1-1; 9 nucleotides match TRBD1. After removal of 2 bases from V and 1 base from J, the junction contained 2 bases not matched to a gene. The CDR3 is 15 residues long. The germline CDR1 and CDR2 sequences are MNHNY and SVGAGI (reference sequence).

This sequence joins TRBV19 and TRBJ2-2; 8 bases fit TRBD1. Germline CDR1 reads LNHDA; CDR2 reads SQIVND (reference sequence). The CDR3 consists of 12 residues. V lost 10 bases, J lost 6 bases, and 4 bases stayed unmatched. The CDR3 here is CATLQGAGELFF. Here the CDR3 DNA reads TGTGCCACCCTACAGGGGGCCGGGGAGCTGTTTTTT.

The chain has TRBV5-1 and TRBJ2-3, with 9 bases that match TRBD2. The CDR3 covers 15 residues. V lost 2 bases and J lost 5; bases outside the gene matches: 6. Per germline, CDR1 SGHRS and CDR2 YFSETQ. The CDR3 coding sequence is TGCGCCAGCAGCTTCGGCGGGGGGGCAAGAGATACGCAGTATTTT. Translation: CASSFGGGARDTQYF.

J is TRBJ2-5 and V is TRBV2; tentatively, D is TRBD1 (5 bases). In germline, CDR1 is SNHLY, CDR2 FYNNEI. The CDR3 has 12 amino acids. V was shortened by 6 bases and J by 5 bases, with 10 bases between the two germline ends. The CDR3 reads CASSRVGETQYF. The CDR3 nucleotides are TGTGCCAGCAGCAGGGTCGGCGAGACCCAGTACTTC.

Only a few counts were recorded for this clone. The CDR3 protein is CASSLEGSQYEQYF. In DNA form, the CDR3 reads TGCGCCAGCAGCTTGGAAGGGAGCCAGTACGAGCAGTACTTC. This chain links TRBV5-1 with TRBJ2-7, with D maybe TRBD2 (5 bases). The germline gives CDR1 SGHRS, CDR2 YFSETQ. V was pared by 0 bases and J by 4 bases, with 11 bases between. The CDR3 has 14 amino acids.

The chain combines TRBV6-1 with TRBJ2-3; TRBD2 aligns across 12 bases. There are 16 residues in the CDR3. Trimming took 4 bases from V and 0 from J; bases not matched to a gene: 2. The germline CDR1 and CDR2 sequences are MNHNS and SASEGT. This chain's CDR3 is CASSVLAGGSTDTQYF. The DNA for the CDR3 is TGTGCCAGCAGTGTACTAGCGGGGGGTAGCACAGATACGCAGTATTTT.

The chain recombines TRBV21-1 with TRBJ2-7; whether TRBD1, the table's D call, matches the DNA was not checked. TRBV21-1 is assigned pseudogene status. The CDR3 length is 14 residues. The CDR3 region has the DNA TGTGCCAGCAGCAAACCCGTGGGCAGCTACGAGCAGTACTTC. Its protein product is CASSKPVGSYEQYF.

As to this clone: This sample also contains other DNA sequences that code for the same CDR3. The rearrangement uses TRBV7-2 and TRBJ1-1; D perhaps matches TRBD1 (6 bases). Germline V gene lookup returns CDR1 SGHTA and CDR2 FQGNSA. This CDR3 comprises 14 residues. With 8 bases removed from V and 3 bases from J, the gap between germline ends came to 16 bases. CDR3 nucleotide sequence: TGTGCCAGCTTCCTCGGGGGGCTCTACACTGAAGCTTTCTTT. This codes for CASFLGGLYTEAFF. The variable domain in full, with the rest retrieved from reference TRBV7-2 and TRBJ1-1, is GAGVSQSPSNKVTEKGKDVELRCDPISGHTALYWYRQSLGQGLEFLIYFQGNSAPDKSGLPSDRFSAERTGGSVSTLTIQRTQQEDSAVYLCASFLGGLYTEAFFGQGTRLTVV.

The chain joins TRBV30 to TRBJ2-3; tentatively, D is TRBD1 (5 bases). CDR3 size: 12 residues. Trimming pared 6 bases from V and 2 bases from J, leaving 9 bases between. The germline V gene encodes CDR1 GTSNPN and CDR2 SVGIG (reference sequence). CDR3 bases: TGTGCCTGTGGACACACCACAGATACGCAGTATTTT. Translated, it gives CACGHTTDTQYF. Together with reference TRBV30 and TRBJ2-3, the CDR3 gives the full variable domain: SQTIHQWPATLVQPVGSPLSLECTVEGTSNPNLYWYRQAAGRGLQLLFYSVGIGQISSEVPQNLSASRPQDRQFILSSKKLLLSDSGFYLCACGHTTDTQYFGPGTRLTVL.

The chain combines TRBV5-4 with TRBJ1-1, with D maybe TRBD1 (6 bases). CDR1 SGHNT and CDR2 YYREEE come from the germline V gene (reference sequence). The length of the CDR3 is 13 residues. Trimming took 3 bases from V and 8 from J, leaving 14 bases between them. The CDR3 DNA reads as TGTGCCAGCAGCTCACAGGGCCCTCTGGAAGCTTTCTTT. This codes for CASSSQGPLEAFF.

The chain recombines TRBV29-1 with TRBJ1-2, with unresolved D. The length of the CDR3 is 12 residues. Trimming left V 0 bases short and J 7 bases short, with 9 bases between. The germline CDR1 and CDR2 sequences are SQVTM and ANQGSEA. The CDR3 coding sequence is TGCAGCGTTGAAGAGGGCAGTCCTGGCTACACCTTC. Protein: CSVEEGSPGYTF. Full variable domain (outside the CDR3, taken from reference TRBV29-1 and TRBJ1-2): SAVISQKPSRDICQRGTSLTIQCQVDSQVTMMFWYRQQPGQSLTLIATANQGSEATYESGFVIDKFPISRPNLTFSTLTVSNMSPEDSSIYLCSVEEGSPGYTFGSGTRLTVV.

J is TRBJ2-2 and V is TRBV7-2, with 8 nucleotides matching TRBD2. The CDR3 totals 16 residues. The V gene end was trimmed by 6 bases and the J gene end by 0 bases; junction bases not matched to a gene: 6. Germline lookup yields CDR1 SGHTA and CDR2 FQGNSA. This CDR3 is CASRTRGGSNTGELFF. The CDR3 DNA follows: TGTGCCAGCAGGACCCGGGGGGGATCGAACACCGGGGAGCTGTTTTTT.

CDR3: CASSHPLGRAGAFF. The CDR3 DNA follows: TGCGCCAGCAGCCACCCCCTCGGGAGGGCTGGGGCTTTCTTT. The rearrangement links TRBV4-1 to TRBJ1-1, with D unresolved. Per germline, CDR1 MGHRA and CDR2 YSYEKL. The CDR3 extends over 14 amino acids. V gave up 3 bases and J gave up 11 bases, with 19 bases separating them.

The V gene is TRBV19, the J gene TRBJ2-7, with TRBD1 as a possible D gene (6 bases). Germline CDR1 is LNHDA and CDR2 is SQIVND (reference sequence). The CDR3 spans 13 residues. V lost 6 bases, J lost 3 bases, and 12 bases lay in between. CDR3 DNA: TGTGCCAGTAGGAACACAGGGTACTACGAGCAGTACTTC. It codes for CASRNTGYYEQYF.

The V call is TRBV9, the J call TRBJ1-4, with TRBD1 matching over 8 bases. The germline V gene encodes CDR1 SGDLS and CDR2 YYNGEE. J was trimmed by 8 bases and V by 3 bases; bases with no gene match: 3. The CDR3 consists of 13 residues. In DNA form, the CDR3 reads TGTGCCAGCAGCGAGACAGGGGTGGAAAAACTGTTTTTT. Encoded protein: CASSETGVEKLFF.

The chain recombines TRBV30 with TRBJ1-3; D is unresolved. Per germline, CDR1 GTSNPN and CDR2 SVGIG (reference sequence). V gave up 5 bases and J gave up 4 bases, with 12 bases separating them. The CDR3 contains 13 residues. CDR3 amino acids: CAWERARGNTIYF. CDR3 DNA sequence: TGTGCCTGGGAGAGGGCTAGAGGAAACACCATATATTTT.

Regarding this clone: A read error may account for a junction end that differs from germline. The V gene is TRBV7-2, the J gene TRBJ2-3; 7 bases align to TRBD1. From germline, CDR1 is SGHTA and CDR2 FQGNSA. The CDR3 is 18 amino acids. The CDR3, as DNA: TGTGCCAGCAGCCTAGCTCAAGGGGGCCCGGGGAGCACAGATACGCAGTATTTT. Translating it yields CASSLAQGGPGSTDTQYF. The full variable domain, rest sourced from reference TRBV7-2 and TRBJ2-3, is GAGVSQSPSNKVTEKGKDVELRCDPISGHTALYWYRQSLGQGLEFLIYFQGNSAPDKSGLPSDRFSAERTGGSVSTLTIQRTQQEDSAVYLCASSLAQGGPGSTDTQYFGPGTRLTVL.